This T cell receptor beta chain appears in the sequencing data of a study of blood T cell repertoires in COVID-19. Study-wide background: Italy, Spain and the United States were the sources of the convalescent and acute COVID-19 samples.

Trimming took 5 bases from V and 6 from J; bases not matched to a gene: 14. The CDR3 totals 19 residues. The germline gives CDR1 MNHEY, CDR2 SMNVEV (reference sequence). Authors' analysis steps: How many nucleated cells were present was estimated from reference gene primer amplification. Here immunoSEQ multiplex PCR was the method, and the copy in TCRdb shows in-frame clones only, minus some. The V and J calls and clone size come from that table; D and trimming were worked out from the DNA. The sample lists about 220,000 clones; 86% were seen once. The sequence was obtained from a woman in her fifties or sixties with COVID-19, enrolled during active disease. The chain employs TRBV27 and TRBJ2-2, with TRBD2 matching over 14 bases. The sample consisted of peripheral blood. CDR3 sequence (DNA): TGTGCCAGCAGTCCTCTCCGCCAACGACTAGCGGGAGGGTCCGGGGAGCTGTTTTTT. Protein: CASSPLRQRLAGGSGELFF.